This T cell receptor beta chain was profiled in a study of T-cell memory formation after mild COVID-19. TCRdb processed the 5' RACE reads anew with MiXCR; each CDR3 protein has one entry. The sample holds some 70,000 distinct CDR3 sequences, roughly 17% seen once. Germline values: CDR1 SEHNR, CDR2 FQNEAQ (reference sequence). The CDR3 consists of 17 residues. Trimming cost V 7 bases and J 0 bases, with 19 bases left between them. The source is an adult woman who had mild COVID-19 (a few samples of this study predate the infection). Cell type and time point are not known. The V and J genes are TRBV7-9 and TRBJ2-1, with no clear D. Sequenced material: PBMCs or a T cell subset sorted from them (not recorded which). DNA for the CDR3: TGTGCCAGCAACAACCACCGGGCCGTTAGCTCCTACAATGAGCAGTTCTTC. This sequence encodes CASNNHRAVSSYNEQFF.